The 19 T cell receptor beta chains below all came from one sample that was sequenced in a study of blood T cell repertoires in COVID-19. Here immunoSEQ multiplex PCR was the method, and the copy in TCRdb shows in-frame clones only, minus some. The sample lists about 150,000 clones, almost 80% seen once, with 7% to 9% in the top ten. Sequenced material: peripheral blood. The receptors stem from a man in his fifties with active or convalescent COVID-19.

J is TRBJ1-2 and V is TRBV7-8, with TRBD1 matching over 11 bases. The V gene's germline CDR1 is SGHVS and CDR2 FQNEAQ. V shed 5 bases and J 5 bases; nucleotides not matched to a gene: 10. There are 16 residues in the CDR3. The DNA of the CDR3 is TGTGCCAGCAGCCCCGGTGGACAGGGGGCACGTTATGGCTACACCTTC. Protein sequence: CASSPGGQGARYGYTF.

The chain couples TRBV4-1 to TRBJ2-7; 8 bases are shared with TRBD2. V shed 3 bases, J shed 3 bases, and the junction held 4 bases outside the gene matches. CDR1 and CDR2 from the germline V gene are MGHRA and YSYEKL. This CDR3 spans 14 amino acids. CDR3 nucleotide sequence: TGCGCCAGCAGCCAGGGACTAGGCCTCTACGAGCAGTACTTC. It yields the protein CASSQGLGLYEQYF.

V gene TRBV28 combines with J gene TRBJ2-1; 9 nucleotides match TRBD1. Per germline, CDR1 MDHEN and CDR2 SYDVKM. V was pared by 3 bases and J by 8 bases, with 5 bases of the junction left unmatched. The CDR3 consists of 14 residues. Here the CDR3 reads CASSFLQGAYEQFF. The CDR3 coding sequence is TGTGCCAGCAGTTTTTTACAGGGGGCTTATGAGCAGTTCTTC.

This chain links TRBV28 with TRBJ2-2; 11 bases line up with TRBD2. Germline V CDR1 and CDR2: MDHEN, SYDVKM. CDR3 length: 18 residues. V lost 8 bases and J lost 3; bases outside the gene matches: 14. The CDR3 region is CASGVGLAGGWDTGELFF. In nucleotides, the CDR3 is TGTGCCAGCGGTGTGGGGCTAGCGGGAGGTTGGGACACCGGGGAGCTGTTTTTT.

The chain's CDR3 is CASSRFQGSAGNTIYF. CDR3 DNA sequence: TGTGCCAGCAGCCGTTTTCAGGGGAGTGCGGGAAACACCATATATTTT. The chain combines TRBV3-1 (or the pseudogene TRBV3-2) with TRBJ1-3, with a weak D call TRBD1 (6 bases). Trimming pared 4 bases from V and 4 bases from J, leaving 17 bases between. This CDR3 has 16 residues. In germline, CDR1 is LGHDT, CDR2 YNNKEL (reference sequence).

As regards this clone: The sample contains more than one DNA sequence encoding this CDR3. The chain employs TRBV30 and TRBJ2-7; 14 bases match TRBD2. J was trimmed by 7 bases and V by 3 bases; bases with no gene match: 8. Germline V gene data show CDR1 as GTSNPN and CDR2 as SVGIG (reference sequence). The CDR3 sequence is 15 residues long. Written as DNA, the CDR3 is TGTGCCTGGAGCGGACTAGCGGGAGGATCGGGGGAGCAGTACTTC. Amino acids: CAWSGLAGGSGEQYF.

J is TRBJ2-7 and V is TRBV11-2; 14 bases map to TRBD2. The CDR3 has 16 residues. Germline V lookup: CDR1 SGHAT, CDR2 FQNNGV. J lost 7 bases, V lost 4 bases, and 9 bases had no gene match. The CDR3 spells CASSYSPGTSGGEQYF. CDR3 in DNA: TGTGCCAGCAGCTACTCCCCGGGGACTAGCGGGGGAGAGCAGTACTTC.

J is TRBJ1-1 and V is TRBV6-5; TRBD1 might be the D (6 bases). Trimming removed 7 bases from V and 4 bases from J, with 19 bases in between. CDR3 size: 15 residues. Germline V CDR1 and CDR2: MNHEY, SVGAGI. CDR3 protein: CASNRRGGSSTEAFF. In nucleotides, the CDR3 is TGTGCCAGCAATCGGAGAGGGGGAAGTAGCACTGAAGCTTTCTTT.

The gene calls are TRBV2 and TRBJ1-1; D gene uncertain. V was shortened by 7 bases and J by 8 bases, with 11 bases between the two germline ends. The CDR3 runs to 11 residues. Germline values: CDR1 SNHLY, CDR2 FYNNEI. The CDR3 loop is CASIRSREAFF. CDR3 coding DNA: TGTGCCAGCATTCGGAGTCGGGAAGCTTTCTTT.

The chain couples TRBV7-3 to TRBJ1-1; 7 positions match TRBD1. This CDR3 contains 14 residues. Germline values: CDR1 SGHTA, CDR2 FQGTGA. V lost 5 bases and J lost 1; bases outside the gene matches: 4. The CDR3 nucleotides are TGTGCCAGCAGCCGACAGGGATCGAACACTGAAGCTTTCTTT. Protein: CASSRQGSNTEAFF.

The J gene is TRBJ2-3, the V gene TRBV27; 8 bases are shared with TRBD2. Trimming cost V 4 bases and J 2 bases; bases outside gene matches: 5. The CDR3 totals 15 residues. CDR1 and CDR2 from the germline V gene are MNHEY and SMNVEV (reference sequence). The CDR3 nucleotides are TGTGCCAGCAGTTACGGCGGGAGGTTCACAGATACGCAGTATTTT. This gives the protein CASSYGGRFTDTQYF.

The chain employs TRBV4-1 and TRBJ2-2; TRBD2 matches 10 bases. The junction had 4 bases not matched to a gene; V was cut back by 3 bases and J by 6 bases. Germline loops: CDR1 MGHRA, CDR2 YSYEKL. The CDR3 sequence is 15 residues long. The CDR3 nucleotides read TGCGCCAGCAGCCACAAAGGGACTAGCGCCGGGGAGCTGTTTTTT. It encodes CASSHKGTSAGELFF.

The chain has TRBV19 and TRBJ1-1; D is undetermined. The CDR3 has 13 residues. Germline CDR1 LNHDA, CDR2 SQIVND (reference sequence). Trimming took 4 bases from V and 4 from J, leaving 10 bases between them. CDR3 coding DNA: TGTGCCAGTAGTAAGGAGGCCCCCACTGAAGCTTTCTTT. Its translation: CASSKEAPTEAFF.

V and J are TRBV7-3 and TRBJ2-1, with no clear D. Germline V gene sequence: CDR1 SGHTA, CDR2 FQGTGA. The CDR3 is 12 amino acids. V was shortened by 5 bases and J by 10 bases, with 12 bases between the two germline ends. The CDR3, as DNA: TGTGCCAGCAGCCCAAATAGTAAGGAGCAGTTCTTC. Its protein is CASSPNSKEQFF.

In its sample, this clone was seen once. The chain uses TRBV28 and TRBJ2-3, with 8 bases that match TRBD2. Germline V gene data show CDR1 as MDHEN and CDR2 as SYDVKM. The CDR3 runs 14 residues. Trimming removed 8 bases from V and 2 bases from J; junction bases left unmatched: 6. In DNA form, the CDR3 reads TGTGCCAGCCGAGCTAGCGGGTACACAGATACGCAGTATTTT. Translating gives CASRASGYTDTQYF.

This clone was counted only a few times. DNA for the CDR3: TGCGCCAGCAGCTTGGTCTTCGGGGAGCTGTTTTTT. Amino acid sequence: CASSLVFGELFF. The V and J genes are TRBV5-1 and TRBJ2-2; no clear D gene. CDR1 and CDR2 (germline): SGHRS, YFSETQ. The CDR3 consists of 12 residues. V was pared by 0 bases and J by 7 bases, with 4 bases between.

The chain couples TRBV19 to TRBJ1-1; 8 bases fit TRBD1. Germline loops: CDR1 LNHDA, CDR2 SQIVND (reference sequence). With 3 bases clipped from V and 5 bases from J, the junction kept 8 bases outside the gene matches. This CDR3 spans 15 amino acids. DNA of the CDR3: TGTGCCAGTAGTATTGTGACAGGGGCAGGGACTGAAGCTTTCTTT. As protein: CASSIVTGAGTEAFF.

This chain uses TRBV6-5 with TRBJ2-1, with TRBD2 matching 11 bases. Germline values: CDR1 MNHEY, CDR2 SVGAGI. The CDR3 is 14 residues long. J was trimmed by 6 bases and V by 6 bases; bases with no gene match: 4. This chain's CDR3 is CASRRLAGINEQFF. The CDR3, as DNA: TGTGCCAGCAGGCGACTAGCGGGGATCAATGAGCAGTTCTTC.

This sequence joins TRBV10-3 and TRBJ2-3, with D tentatively TRBD2 (5 bases). The CDR3 is 14 residues long. Trimming removed 3 bases from V and 4 bases from J, with 11 bases in between. CDR1 and CDR2 (germline): ENHRY, SYGVKD. The CDR3 DNA reads as TGTGCCATCAGTGACCCTAGCCCCGCAGATACGCAGTATTTT. This codes for CAISDPSPADTQYF.